This T cell receptor (beta chain) was identified during a study of Ad26.COV2.S vaccination and SARS-CoV-2 variants. Turning to the study itself: The vaccine Ad26.COV2.S was put into the muscle once, or twice with 56 days between.

This clone was seen only once. Antigen: not known. Study-wide findings and caveats: While placebo recipients had lower spike-specific TCR breadth, vaccine recipients had more.

Assay used: immunoSEQ multiplex PCR; TCRdb lists only in-frame clones, some missing. Of 350,000 to 450,000 clones listed, 75% to 90% are singletons. The treatment is: around 19 received Ad26.COV2.S at low or high dose, single or two shots; about five received placebo; per-sample allocation not given. Sample collection was performed on day 63 after the first vaccine or placebo injection. The donor's status was that of an adult aged 18-55 years in Boston. Its platform was an Ad26 vector, and its expressed antigen was Wuhan-strain SARS-CoV-2 spike. The trim removed 8 bases at V and 6 bases at J, leaving 7 bases unmatched. CDR3 length: 13 amino acids. Germline V gene lookup returns CDR1 MNHEY and CDR2 SMNVEV (reference sequence).

The sample consisted of peripheral blood, taken in a trial of Ad26.COV2.S vaccine versus placebo. The rearrangement links TRBV27 to TRBJ2-7, with 10 bases identical to TRBD2. The clonotype comes from a person between 18 and 60 years old who received the Ad26.COV2.S COVID-19 vaccine or a placebo. In nucleotides, the CDR3 is TGTGCCAGCGGCCCTAGCGGGAGTCGCGAGCAGTACTTC. Amino acid sequence: CASGPSGSREQYF.